What follows are 20 T cell receptor beta chains derived from one specimen sequenced in a study of beta chain features in type 1 diabetes. Study outcomes and limitations: Moderately but significantly shorter TCRB CDR3s were found in Type 1 diabetes patients in all four CD4+ subsets.

What these receptors recognize is not known. Reverse transcription of all isolated RNA meant that expressed TCRB transcripts were sequenced. TCRdb's table, derived via immunoSEQ multiplex PCR, lists solely in-frame clones and lacks some. The data hold roughly 700,000 clones, with roughly 13% observed a single time. Sequencing was done on a sample of naive CD4+ T cells from blood. The receptors were gathered from a man younger than 35 with type 1 diabetes.

This sequence joins TRBV10-3 and TRBJ2-3; 8 bases are a match to TRBD1. Trimming at V came to 2 bases and at J to 3 bases, leaving 7 bases not matched to a gene. The CDR3 totals 16 residues. Germline lookup yields CDR1 ENHRY and CDR2 SYGVKD. CDR3 nucleotides: TGTGCCATCAGTGAGCCCAGGGGGCGCCGGACAGATACGCAGTATTTT. The encoded protein is CAISEPRGRRTDTQYF.

In this sample, this clone turned up a few times. V usage is TRBV30 and J usage is TRBJ1-5; the D is unclear. Trimming shortened V by 2 bases and J by 3 bases, and 8 bases separated the two germline ends. The germline gives CDR1 GTSNPN, CDR2 SVGIG (reference sequence). This CDR3 is 13 amino acids long. CDR3 region: CAWSLQHNQPQHF. The CDR3 DNA reads as TGTGCCTGGAGTCTGCAACACAATCAGCCCCAGCATTTT.

This chain connects TRBV7-8 to TRBJ1-4; 8 bases map to TRBD1. Looked up from germline, CDR1 is SGHVS and CDR2 is FQNEAQ. Unmatched junction bases numbered 9, after V lost 4 bases and J lost 5 bases. The CDR3 sequence is 16 residues long. CDR3 coding DNA: TGTGCCAGCAGCTCAATAACAGGGGGAGTGAATGAAAAACTGTTTTTT. It specifies CASSSITGGVNEKLFF.

This chain uses TRBV27 with TRBJ2-1; maybe TRBD1 (5 bases). This CDR3 is 17 amino acids long. The V end was cut by 1 base, the J end by 0 bases, with 13 bases between. Germline V gives CDR1 MNHEY, CDR2 SMNVEV (reference sequence). The CDR3 reads CASSLFRASASYNEQFF. As DNA, the CDR3 is TGTGCCAGCAGTTTATTCAGGGCAAGTGCCTCCTACAATGAGCAGTTCTTC.

The V call is TRBV10-3, the J call TRBJ2-1; 8 nucleotides match TRBD1. J was trimmed by 6 bases and V by 3 bases; bases with no gene match: 10. The CDR3 sequence is 16 residues long. The V gene's germline CDR1 is ENHRY and CDR2 SYGVKD. CDR3 nucleotide sequence: TGTGCCATCAGTGAAGGTATCGGCAGGGGGCTCAATGAGCAGTTCTTC. Translation: CAISEGIGRGLNEQFF.

The rearrangement links TRBV30 to TRBJ2-3, with TRBD2 identical over 10 bases. The V gene end was trimmed by 4 bases and the J gene end by 2 bases; junction bases not matched to a gene: 6. CDR3 length: 15 amino acids. CDR1 is GTSNPN and CDR2 is SVGIG in the germline V gene (reference sequence). The CDR3 is CAWTPGLAATDTQYF. Written as DNA, the CDR3 is TGTGCCTGGACTCCAGGACTAGCGGCCACAGATACGCAGTATTTT.

As for this clone: The same CDR3 also results from other DNA sequences found in this sample. The chain has TRBV7-2 and TRBJ2-1, with 7 bases identical to TRBD1. The CDR3 runs to 14 residues. Losses at the gene ends were 5 bases for V and 3 bases for J; bases not matched to a gene: 4. Per germline, CDR1 SGHTA and CDR2 FQGNSA. The CDR3 bases are TGTGCCAGCAGCCCTGGGACAGACTACAATGAGCAGTTCTTC. Protein: CASSPGTDYNEQFF.

Concerning this clone itself: In the same sample, other DNA sequences code for this CDR3. The chain is built from TRBV5-1 and TRBJ2-2; no firm D call. Germline lookup yields CDR1 SGHRS and CDR2 YFSETQ. CDR3 length equals 14 residues. V lost 2 bases and J 1 base, leaving 6 bases between the germline ends. CDR3 protein: CASSLTGNTGELFF. CDR3 sequence (DNA): TGCGCCAGCAGCTTAACGGGGAACACCGGGGAGCTGTTTTTT.

This clone was observed a few times. This chain connects TRBV7-3 to TRBJ2-3; TRBD1 might be the D (5 bases). Germline V CDR1 and CDR2: SGHTA, FQGTGA. The CDR3 length is 14 residues. V was trimmed by 3 bases and J by 5 bases, leaving 12 bases between them. The CDR3 here is CASSFRGAGDTQYF. CDR3 nucleotides: TGTGCCAGCAGCTTTAGGGGCGCCGGAGATACGCAGTATTTT.

This CDR3 is CSVATGGRQPQHF. CDR3 bases: TGCAGCGTCGCGACAGGGGGCAGGCAGCCCCAGCATTTT. This sequence joins TRBV29-1 and TRBJ1-5; 10 bases are shared with TRBD1. Germline V CDR1 and CDR2: SQVTM, ANQGSEA. The CDR3 has 13 amino acids. The ends lost 6 bases at V and 7 bases at J; junction bases unmatched: 6.

The chain employs TRBV25-1 and TRBJ1-4; D is uncertain. The CDR3 has 13 amino acids. The germline V gene encodes CDR1 MGHDK and CDR2 SYGVNS. The V end was cut by 5 bases, the J end by 7 bases, with 11 bases between. In DNA form, the CDR3 reads TGTGCCAGCAGTATAACTTGGGGTGAAAAACTGTTTTTT. It is translated as CASSITWGEKLFF. The full variable domain, with the rest looked up from reference TRBV25-1 and TRBJ1-4, is EADIYQTPRYLVIGTGKKITLECSQTMGHDKMYWYQQDPGMELHLIHYSYGVNSTEKGDLSSESTVSRIRTEHFPLTLESARPSHTSQYLCASSITWGEKLFFGSGTQLSVL.

The rearrangement links TRBV25-1 to TRBJ1-1; D not resolved. Germline assignment: CDR1 MGHDK and CDR2 SYGVNS. CDR3 length equals 13 residues. The V and J ends lost 5 bases and 8 bases respectively, with 15 bases between them. The CDR3 bases are TGTGCCAGCAGTTTAGGCCCCCCGAGGGAAGCTTTCTTT. It codes for CASSLGPPREAFF. Using reference TRBV25-1 and TRBJ1-1 for the parts outside the CDR3, the full variable domain is EADIYQTPRYLVIGTGKKITLECSQTMGHDKMYWYQQDPGMELHLIHYSYGVNSTEKGDLSSESTVSRIRTEHFPLTLESARPSHTSQYLCASSLGPPREAFFGQGTRLTVV.

Here the CDR3 DNA reads TGTGCCTGGAAGTCTGGCACAGATACGCAGTATTTT. Translated: CAWKSGTDTQYF. The chain links TRBV30 to TRBJ2-3; D remains unclear. Deletions cut 4 bases from V and 1 base from J, with 6 bases between. The germline V gene has CDR1 GTSNPN and CDR2 SVGIG (reference sequence). The CDR3 covers 12 residues. The variable domain in full, with the rest retrieved from reference TRBV30 and TRBJ2-3, is SQTIHQWPATLVQPVGSPLSLECTVEGTSNPNLYWYRQAAGRGLQLLFYSVGIGQISSEVPQNLSASRPQDRQFILSSKKLLLSDSGFYLCAWKSGTDTQYFGPGTRLTVL.

A few counts support this clone. The chain links TRBV6-5 to TRBJ2-7; D gene uncertain. Trimming stripped 6 bases from V and 0 bases from J, with 12 bases between. CDR3 length: 14 amino acids. Germline-derived CDR1 and CDR2 are MNHEY and SVGAGI. The CDR3: CASSTSLSSYEQYF. DNA of the CDR3: TGTGCCAGCAGCACCAGTCTCAGCTCCTACGAGCAGTACTTC.

The chain links TRBV9 to TRBJ2-5; TRBD2 aligns across 9 bases. The CDR3 has 18 amino acids. After removal of 0 bases from V and 2 bases from J, the junction contained 11 bases not matched to a gene. The V gene's germline CDR1 is SGDLS and CDR2 YYNGEE. The CDR3 here is CASSVAPAGGGLQETQYF. CDR3 nucleotide sequence: TGTGCCAGCAGCGTAGCTCCAGCGGGGGGTGGCCTTCAAGAGACCCAGTACTTC.

Points on this clone: An end of the junction does not agree with germline; a read error may underlie this. The CDR3 DNA is TGTGCCACCACCACCCCGGCGGGCAGGCGGCTCGATTTT. This translates into CATTTPAGRRLDF. This chain joins TRBV15 and TRBJ1-3; unclear D gene. The germline gives CDR1 LNHNV, CDR2 YYDKDF (reference sequence). The CDR3 length is 13 residues. Together with reference TRBV15 and TRBJ1-3, the CDR3 gives the full variable domain: DAMVIQNPRYQVTQFGKPVTLSCSQTLNHNVMYWYQQKSSQAPKLLFHYYDKDFNNEADTPDNFQSRRPNTSFCFLDIRSPGLGDTAMYLCATTTPAGRRLDFGEGSWLTVV.

The chain carries TRBV2 and TRBJ1-1; 10 positions match TRBD1. CDR1 is SNHLY and CDR2 is FYNNEI in the germline V gene. This CDR3 region has 14 residues. The J segment lost 7 bases and the V segment lost 4 bases, leaving 6 bases of the junction unmatched. The CDR3 region has the DNA TGTGCCAGCAGTGTCCACGGGACAGGGGTTGAAGCTTTCTTT. As protein: CASSVHGTGVEAFF.

Concerning this clone: This sample includes further DNA sequences coding for the same CDR3. The chain couples TRBV5-4 to TRBJ2-5, with D tentatively TRBD1 or TRBD2 (5 bases each). Trimming cost V 4 bases and J 1 base, with 8 bases left between them. CDR1 and CDR2 (germline): SGHNT, YYREEE (reference sequence). The CDR3 sequence is 13 residues long. The CDR3: CASSPGGQETQYF. The CDR3 DNA sequence: TGTGCCAGCAGCCCTGGGGGCCAAGAGACCCAGTACTTC.

This clone has a handful of counts. V gene TRBV2 combines with J gene TRBJ1-5, with a tentative D call TRBD1 (6 bases). The length of the CDR3 is 15 residues. Germline V CDR1 and CDR2: SNHLY, FYNNEI. V lost 7 bases to trimming and J lost 3 bases, with 16 bases between them. The CDR3 region is CASTGWGASNQPQHF. The CDR3 bases are TGTGCCAGCACCGGATGGGGGGCGTCCAATCAGCCCCAGCATTTT. Using reference TRBV2 and TRBJ1-5 for the parts outside the CDR3, the full variable domain is EPEVTQTPSHQVTQMGQEVILRCVPISNHLYFYWYRQILGQKVEFLVSFYNNEISEKSEIFDDQFSVERPDGSNFTLKIRSTKLEDSAMYFCASTGWGASNQPQHFGDGTRLSIL.

The V gene is TRBV10-2, the J gene TRBJ2-1; 8 bases line up with TRBD2. The CDR3 extends over 13 amino acids. The V gene end was trimmed by 4 bases and the J gene end by 8 bases; junction bases not matched to a gene: 4. Looked up from germline, CDR1 is WSHSY and CDR2 is SAAADI. For the CDR3, the DNA is TGCGCCAGCAGTGGGACTAGCATCGATGAGCAGTTCTTC. This sequence encodes CASSGTSIDEQFF.